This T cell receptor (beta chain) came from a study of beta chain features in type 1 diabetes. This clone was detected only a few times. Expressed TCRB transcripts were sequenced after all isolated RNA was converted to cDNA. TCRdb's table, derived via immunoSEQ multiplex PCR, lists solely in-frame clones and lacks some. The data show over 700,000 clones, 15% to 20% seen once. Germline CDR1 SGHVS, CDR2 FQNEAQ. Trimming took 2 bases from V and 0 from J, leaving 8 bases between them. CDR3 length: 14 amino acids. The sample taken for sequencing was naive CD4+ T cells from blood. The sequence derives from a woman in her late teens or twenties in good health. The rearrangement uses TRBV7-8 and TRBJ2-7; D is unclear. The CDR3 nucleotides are TGTGCCAGCAGCTTATGGGTCAACTCCTACGAGCAGTACTTC. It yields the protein CASSLWVNSYEQYF.